Presented here are 11 T cell receptor beta chains from one specimen sequenced in a study of shared clonotypes between healthy human individuals. Data came from immunoSEQ multiplex PCR; TCRdb stores just in-frame clones and leaves some out. The sample records a few million clones, nearly 97% being singletons. The sample comprised naive CD4+ T cells sorted from blood. Subset: CD45RA+ positively selected. The receptors shown here come from a young man in good health.

The chain has TRBV30 and TRBJ1-4, with 9 bases that match TRBD1. V shed 3 bases, J shed 4 bases, and the junction held 3 bases outside the gene matches. CDR3 length equals 14 residues. Germline-derived CDR1 and CDR2 are GTSNPN and SVGIG (reference sequence). CDR3 protein: CAWSRTGVNEKLFF. The CDR3, as DNA: TGTGCCTGGAGCCGGACAGGGGTTAATGAAAAACTGTTTTTT.

Regarding this clone: At the DNA level, this CDR3 is encoded by other sequences in the same sample as well. The chain recombines TRBV7-3 with TRBJ2-1; weak D call: TRBD2 (6 bases). The CDR3 contains 12 residues. With 5 bases removed from V and 6 bases from J, the gap between germline ends came to 8 bases. CDR1 and CDR2 (germline): SGHTA, FQGTGA. The CDR3 sequence is CASSPGGNEQFF. The CDR3 DNA sequence: TGTGCCAGCAGCCCCGGGGGCAATGAGCAGTTCTTC.

The rearrangement links TRBV2 to TRBJ1-5; D is perhaps TRBD1 (5 bases). The CDR3 is made up of 14 amino acids. The V and J ends lost 3 bases and 8 bases respectively, with 14 bases between them. Germline values: CDR1 SNHLY, CDR2 FYNNEI. This CDR3 is CASSDGGGWEPQHF. The CDR3 nucleotides read TGTGCCAGCAGTGATGGGGGTGGCTGGGAGCCCCAGCATTTT.

The genes are TRBV29-1 and TRBJ2-1; tentative D call: TRBD2 (5 bases). The CDR3 has 14 amino acids. Germline-derived CDR1 and CDR2 are SQVTM and ANQGSEA. The germline V and J ends were trimmed by 3 bases and 0 bases, with 9 bases remaining between them. DNA for the CDR3: TGCAGCGTTGACGGTGGGAGCTCCTACAATGAGCAGTTCTTC. It is translated as CSVDGGSSYNEQFF.

The chain has TRBV5-4 and TRBJ2-7; D is undetermined. Germline loops: CDR1 SGHNT, CDR2 YYREEE (reference sequence). The CDR3 covers 13 residues. Trimming took 2 bases from V and 5 from J, leaving 11 bases between them. CDR3: CASSFRGGDEQYF. DNA of the CDR3: TGTGCCAGCAGCTTCCGCGGCGGAGACGAGCAGTACTTC.

This clone was seen once. The chain links TRBV5-1 to TRBJ1-2; 9 nucleotides match TRBD1. J was trimmed by 6 bases and V by 4 bases; bases with no gene match: 10. Per germline, CDR1 SGHRS and CDR2 YFSETQ. CDR3 size: 15 residues. The CDR3 here is CASSEQGAPGDGYTF. CDR3 bases: TGCGCCAGCAGCGAACAGGGGGCGCCTGGTGATGGCTACACCTTC.

The chain is built from TRBV5-6 and TRBJ2-5; D perhaps matches TRBD2 (6 bases). Trimming shortened V by 7 bases and J by 5 bases, and 12 bases separated the two germline ends. From germline, CDR1 is SGHDT and CDR2 YYEEEE. CDR3 size: 12 residues. Here the CDR3 reads CASGVSGETQYF. The CDR3 DNA reads as TGTGCCAGCGGTGTTAGCGGTGAGACCCAGTACTTC.

The chain has TRBV27 and TRBJ2-7, with a possible D match to TRBD1 (5 bases). Trimming stripped 1 base from V and 5 bases from J, with 15 bases between. The CDR3 has 15 amino acids. Germline values: CDR1 MNHEY, CDR2 SMNVEV (reference sequence). The CDR3 nucleotides read TGTGCCAGCAGTTTATTAGGGGTTGGTTTCGACGAGCAGTACTTC. Residues: CASSLLGVGFDEQYF.

In DNA form, the CDR3 reads TGCAGCGTTGCCCAGCGGCTAAACAATGAGCAGTTCTTC. This codes for CSVAQRLNNEQFF. The chain uses TRBV29-1 and TRBJ2-1, with D possibly being TRBD2 (5 bases). V shed 4 bases and J shed 5 bases, with 12 bases lying between them. CDR1 and CDR2 (germline): SQVTM, ANQGSEA. This CDR3 comprises 13 residues.

V usage is TRBV29-1 and J usage is TRBJ2-7, with D tentatively TRBD2 (6 bases). CDR3 size: 13 residues. Germline values: CDR1 SQVTM, CDR2 ANQGSEA. Trimming took 1 base from V and 7 from J, leaving 14 bases between them. In DNA, the CDR3 is TGCAGCGTTGAAGGTGGCGGGAAGGATGAGCAGTACTTC. Amino acids: CSVEGGGKDEQYF.

The J gene is TRBJ1-2, the V gene TRBV19; D not certain. Trimming took off 2 bases at V and 3 bases at J, with 22 bases between the two ends. The CDR3 runs to 18 residues. Germline CDR1 LNHDA, CDR2 SQIVND (reference sequence). The DNA for the CDR3 is TGTGCCAGTAGTATAATAGTCCGGCGAAATCCCAACGACTATGGCTACACCTTC. Encoded protein: CASSIIVRRNPNDYGYTF.